The sequence of this T cell receptor (beta chain) was determined in a study of blood T cells in healthy people across ages. Study results and caveats: Strong correlation existed between TCR beta diversity and naive T cell percentage.

Healthy Russian Caucasian donors spanned ages about 6 to 100 years. Trimming left V 0 bases short and J 4 bases short, with 12 bases between. Per the germline V gene, CDR1 is LGHNA and CDR2 is YSLEER. This CDR3 is 15 amino acids long. This clonotype was found a few times. Antigen specificity is unknown. Combining a sample-barcoded 5' primer with a J-beta primer mix, a second PCR ran for about 7 to 11 cycles. A 12-random-nucleotide template-switch adaptor tagged each cDNA molecule. TCRdb analysed the 5' RACE reads with MiXCR anew, one entry per CDR3 protein. In the table there are about 1.8 million distinct CDR3 sequences, just under 50% of which are singletons.

Sequencing was carried out using blood. The rearrangement joins TRBV4-3 to TRBJ2-5, with D tentatively TRBD2 (5 bases). The TCR originated in a woman aged 40 to 55 in good health. CDR3 in amino acids: CASSQDYGVGETQYF. CDR3 nucleotides: TGCGCCAGCAGCCAAGATTACGGGGTTGGAGAGACCCAGTACTTC.